This T cell receptor beta chain was captured by sequencing in a study of vaccination effects on CD4 cells after COVID-19. Study background: Participants were given two doses of BNT162b2 or mRNA-1273 vaccine.

Only in-frame clones appear in the TCRdb table, and some are missing; sequencing was by immunoSEQ multiplex PCR. The sample has 50,000 to 75,000 clones, 60% to 85% seen once; the top ten hold less than 4%. A remark on this clone: Its target is unknown.

Following 10 days of culture, CD4+ T cells were isolated. Cultures received IL-2 medium that replaced half the medium on days 3 and 7. V dropped 7 bases and J dropped 1 base, with 10 bases sitting between them. Germline V gene lookup returns CDR1 LNHDA and CDR2 SQIVND (reference sequence). This CDR3 has 13 amino acids. The source material was CD4+ T cells from PBMCs cultured without peptide, sampled before COVID-19 vaccination. V is TRBV19 and J is TRBJ1-1; D remains unclear. This clonotype originated in a human donor who received a COVID-19 vaccine. CDR3 DNA sequence: TGTGCCAGTACCGCGCGGCAGAACACTGAAGCTTTCTTT. This encodes CASTARQNTEAFF. Together with reference TRBV19 and TRBJ1-1, the CDR3 gives the full variable domain: DGGITQSPKYLFRKEGQNVTLSCEQNLNHDAMYWYRQDPGQGLRLIYYSQIVNDFQKGDIAEGYSVSREKKESFPLTVTSAQKNPTAFYLCASTARQNTEAFFGQGTRLTVV.